Only a few counts were recorded for the clone carrying this T cell receptor (beta chain). Its matching antigen is unknown. Germline loops: CDR1 MNHEY, CDR2 SVGAGI. The CDR3 has 15 residues. J was trimmed by 5 bases and V by 2 bases; bases with no gene match: 3. The source of the sample is a study of vaccination effects on CD4 cells after COVID-19. Overall study results and limits: Infection-derived and vaccine-derived clones contracted markedly late after vaccination.

Culture proceeded for approximately 10 days, and CD4+ T cells were then isolated. None of these healthy vaccinees had been infected with SARS-CoV-2 before vaccination. Days 3 and 7 saw half the medium replaced with IL-2 medium. Profiling relied on immunoSEQ multiplex PCR, and the TCRdb table lists in-frame clones only, not all of them. The sample yields 35,000 to 40,000 clones, 65% to 85% seen once. Source: CD4+ T cells from PBMCs cultured without peptide, taken before COVID-19 vaccination. The genes are TRBV6-5 and TRBJ2-2; 9 nucleotides match TRBD2. The sequence was obtained from a human donor who received a COVID-19 vaccine. CDR3 sequence reads: CASSYAGGATGELFF. CDR3 DNA: TGTGCCAGCAGTTACGCGGGAGGGGCAACCGGGGAGCTGTTTTTT.